Listed below are T cell receptor beta chains from one sample, sequenced in a study of a mutant IDH1 vaccine in newly diagnosed glioma. No antigens are known for them. The protocol was immunoSEQ multiplex PCR, while the TCRdb copy is restricted to in-frame clones and leaves out a portion. The data contain tens of thousands of clones, approximately 85% of them singletons. Sequences were derived from PBMCs, sampled from a glioma patient whose treatment included an IDH1 peptide vaccine. These receptor sequences come from a woman aged 45 to 65 with glioma. Both conserved end residues are part of each CDR3. The order of the fields is D gene, V gene, clone size, J gene, CDR3 protein, CDR3 DNA. D genes are given only for firm matches. Expanded clones are given a class, and other clones once, few, many or no size at all.

>.|TRBV19|.|TRBJ2-1
CASSIQGLSYNEQFF
TGTGCCAGTAGTATACAGGGGCTCTCCTACAATGAGCAGTTCTTC
>.|TRBV6-1|.|TRBJ1-1
CASSEKGIRTEAFF
TGTGCCAGCAGTGAAAAGGGGATTAGGACTGAAGCTTTCTTT
>TRBD2|TRBV5-1|few|TRBJ2-5
CASTPGLAGRGPYQETQYF
TGCGCCAGCACTCCGGGACTAGCGGGGAGGGGTCCATACCAAGAGACCCAGTACTTC
>.|TRBV6-5|.|TRBJ2-3
CAHNRAAGGTQYF
TGTGCCCATAACAGGGCCGCCGGGGGCACGCAGTATTTT
>.|TRBV6-1|.|TRBJ2-4
CASSEPLKKNIQYF
TGTGCCAGCAGTGAACCCCTGAAGAAAAACATTCAGTACTTC
>TRBD2|TRBV5-1|.|TRBJ2-1
CASSPRLAGGSYNEQFF
TGCGCCAGCAGCCCTCGACTAGCGGGAGGATCCTACAATGAGCAGTTCTTC
>.|TRBV28|.|TRBJ1-2
CASRGGGYTF
TGTGCCAGCAGGGGAGGAGGCTACACCTTC
>.|TRBV5-1|few|TRBJ1-1
CASSLMGNTEAFF
TGCGCCAGCAGCTTGATGGGGAACACTGAAGCTTTCTTT
>TRBD1|TRBV6-1|.|TRBJ2-7
CASSPRTGTYEQYF
TGTGCCAGCAGTCCTCGGACAGGGACCTACGAGCAGTACTTC
>TRBD2|TRBV9|.|TRBJ2-1
CASSPGGNGRVREQFF
TGTGCCAGCAGCCCCGGAGGTAACGGGAGGGTGCGAGAGCAGTTCTTC
>.|TRBV7-9|few|TRBJ1-1
CASSLAFGGTEAFF
TGTGCCAGCAGCTTAGCGTTCGGGGGCACTGAAGCTTTCTTT
>.|TRBV10-3|.|TRBJ2-7
CAISESSTDYEQYF
TGTGCCATCAGTGAGTCATCGACGGACTACGAGCAGTACTTC
>.|TRBV6-5|.|TRBJ1-1
CASSYLSRGSGTEAFF
TGTGCCAGCAGTTACCTAAGTAGGGGGAGCGGCACTGAAGCTTTCTTT
>.|TRBV29-1|.|TRBJ2-3
CSVRTRTDTQYF
TGCAGCGTTAGAACGCGCACAGATACGCAGTATTTT
>.|TRBV28|.|TRBJ1-5
CASRDPSNQPQHF
TGTGCCAGCAGGGACCCTTCCAATCAGCCCCAGCATTTT
>.|TRBV5-6|.|TRBJ2-4
CASSTTGERNIQYF
TGTGCCAGCAGCACCACGGGCGAACGAAACATTCAGTACTTC
>TRBD1|TRBV9|.|TRBJ2-1
CASSVSSRGQGTYNEQFF
TGTGCCAGCAGCGTGAGCTCTCGCGGACAGGGGACCTACAATGAGCAGTTCTTC
>TRBD1|TRBV28|few|TRBJ1-2
CACSQGPDGYTF
TGTGCCTGCTCACAGGGGCCCGATGGCTACACCTTC
>.|TRBV30|.|TRBJ1-5
CAWSVAGNQPQHF
TGTGCCTGGAGTGTGGCAGGCAATCAGCCCCAGCATTTT
>TRBD1|TRBV28|.|TRBJ1-2
CASSLEPLDRGSGYTF
TGTGCCAGCAGTTTAGAGCCATTGGACAGGGGGAGTGGCTACACCTTC
>.|TRBV19|.|TRBJ2-5
CASSHEGANPEGETQYF
TGTGCCAGTAGTCACGAAGGGGCAAATCCCGAGGGGGAGACCCAGTACTTC
>TRBD2|TRBV10-3|.|TRBJ2-1
CAISQGLAGVGQFF
TGTGCCATCAGTCAGGGACTAGCGGGAGTTGGGCAGTTCTTC
>TRBD1|TRBV7-2|.|TRBJ1-6
CASSPSDRGPPRPLHF
TGTGCCAGCAGCCCTTCGGACAGGGGGCCCCCTCGACCCCTCCACTTT
>.|TRBV30|.|TRBJ2-2
CAWSVLRGSELFF
TGTGCCTGGAGTGTACTGAGAGGAAGCGAGCTGTTTTTT
>.|TRBV18|.|TRBJ2-7
CASSQGIEYEQYF
TGTGCCAGCTCACAGGGAATAGAGTACGAGCAGTACTTC
>.|TRBV2|.|TRBJ2-7
CASSEIGLTAEQYF
TGTGCCAGCAGTGAAATAGGGCTCACCGCCGAGCAGTACTTC
>.|TRBV6-1|.|TRBJ1-2
CASSDGTWDGYTF
TGTGCCAGCAGTGACGGGACGTGGGATGGCTACACCTTC
>.|TRBV29-1|once|TRBJ2-1
CSVELRGERYNEQFF
TGCAGCGTAGAGCTACGAGGGGAACGTTACAATGAGCAGTTCTTC
>.|TRBV19|once|TRBJ1-3
CASHLGGVYGNTIYF
TGTGCCAGCCACCTGGGCGGGGTGTACGGAAACACCATATATTTT
>TRBD2|TRBV6-5|once|TRBJ2-1
CASSSPGLASHEQFF
TGTGCCAGCAGTTCGCCAGGACTAGCGTCGCATGAGCAGTTCTTC
>.|TRBV7-8|.|TRBJ1-2
CASSLEGRTYGYTF
TGTGCCAGCAGCTTAGAGGGCAGGACCTATGGCTACACCTTC
>TRBD1|TRBV28|.|TRBJ1-1
CASSKFGQGNTEAFF
TGTGCCAGCAGTAAGTTTGGACAGGGGAACACTGAAGCTTTCTTT
>TRBD2|TRBV30|.|TRBJ2-7
CAWTSGLAGVYEQYF
TGTGCCTGGACCTCGGGACTAGCGGGGGTATACGAGCAGTACTTC
>TRBD1|TRBV5-5|.|TRBJ1-4
CASSSRTGLNEKLFF
TGTGCCAGCAGCTCCAGGACAGGGCTTAATGAAAAACTGTTTTTT
>.|TRBV12-5|.|TRBJ2-7
CASGLGQPEDEQYF
TGTGCTAGTGGTTTGGGACAGCCAGAGGACGAGCAGTACTTC
>.|TRBV18|.|TRBJ1-5
CASSPRQVNQPQHF
TGTGCCAGCTCCCCACGACAGGTTAATCAGCCCCAGCATTTT
>.|TRBV15|.|TRBJ2-7
CATSRGVPGEQYF
TGTGCCACCAGCAGAGGGGTTCCTGGGGAGCAGTACTTC
>.|TRBV6-4|.|TRBJ2-7
CASSQDQGPAVEQYF
TGTGCCAGCAGCCAAGACCAAGGCCCCGCCGTCGAGCAGTACTTC